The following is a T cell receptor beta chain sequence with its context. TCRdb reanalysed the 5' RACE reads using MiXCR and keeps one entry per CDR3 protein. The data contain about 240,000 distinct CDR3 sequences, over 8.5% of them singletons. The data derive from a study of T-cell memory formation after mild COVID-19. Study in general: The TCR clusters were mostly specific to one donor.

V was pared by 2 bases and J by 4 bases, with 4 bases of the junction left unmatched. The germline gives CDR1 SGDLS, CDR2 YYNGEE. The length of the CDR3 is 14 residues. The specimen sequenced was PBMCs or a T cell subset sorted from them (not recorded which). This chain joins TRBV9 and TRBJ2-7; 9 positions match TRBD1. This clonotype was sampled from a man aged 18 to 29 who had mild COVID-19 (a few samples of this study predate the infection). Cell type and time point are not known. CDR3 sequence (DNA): TGTGCCAGCAGCGTCGGGACAGGGATGTACGAGCAGTACTTC. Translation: CASSVGTGMYEQYF.